Listed below are T cell receptor beta chains from one sample, sequenced in a study of siplizumab effects on memory and regulatory T cells. TCRdb's copy holds only in-frame clones and misses some; the assay was immunoSEQ multiplex PCR. The sample includes over 100,000 clones, about 90% of them seen just once. The sequencing input was Tregs sorted from blood. These receptors all stem from a human donor in good health. CDR3s include the opening cysteine and the closing phenylalanine or tryptophan. D genes are given only for firm matches. Not every row has a clone size; where given, it reads once, few, many or a size class.

V gene	clone size	J gene	D gene	CDR3 protein	CDR3 DNA
TRBV5-6	NA	TRBJ2-7	TRBD1	CASARDRGYEQYF	TGTGCCAGCGCTAGGGACAGGGGCTACGAGCAGTACTTC
TRBV21-1	NA	TRBJ2-3	NA	CASSVPGLAPDTQYF	TGTGCCAGCAGCGTCCCCGGACTAGCCCCAGATACGCAGTATTTT
TRBV6-5	once	TRBJ1-3	NA	CASSEGNTIYF	TGTGCCAGCAGTGAAGGAAACACCATATATTTT
TRBV4-1	NA	TRBJ2-3	NA	CASSRDHSAVGGTDTQYF	TGCGCCAGCAGCCGAGACCACTCCGCTGTCGGAGGAACAGATACGCAGTATTTT
TRBV2	NA	TRBJ2-1	TRBD2	CASSRSGGSYNEQFF	TGTGCCAGCAGCCGTTCGGGAGGCTCCTACAATGAGCAGTTCTTC
TRBV7-2	NA	TRBJ2-3	TRBD2	CASIPGSGGKQYF	TGTGCCAGCATACCGGGGAGCGGGGGTAAACAGTATTTT
TRBV7-2	NA	TRBJ2-7	TRBD2	CASKASGSYEQYF	TGTGCCAGCAAAGCTAGCGGTTCCTACGAGCAGTACTTC
TRBV11-2	NA	TRBJ2-6	NA	CASSLLGQLFSGANVLTF	TGTGCCAGCAGCTTATTAGGACAGTTATTCTCTGGGGCCAACGTCCTGACTTTC
TRBV6-5	NA	TRBJ2-4	NA	CASSYLRGGRGGIQYF	TGTGCCAGCAGTTATCTTCGGGGCGGTAGAGGTGGCATTCAGTACTTC
TRBV14	NA	TRBJ2-3	NA	CASSHGLTPDTQYF	TGTGCCAGCAGCCATGGACTAACTCCAGATACGCAGTATTTT
TRBV10-3	once	TRBJ2-7	NA	CAISESIQAYEQYF	TGTGCCATCAGTGAGTCGATCCAGGCCTACGAGCAGTACTTC
TRBV2	NA	TRBJ2-7	NA	CASRRNYEQYF	TGTGCCAGCAGAAGAAACTACGAGCAGTACTTC
TRBV7-2	few	TRBJ2-1	NA	CASSLEAGKNSYNEQFF	TGTGCCAGCAGCTTAGAGGCAGGGAAGAACTCCTACAATGAGCAGTTCTTC
TRBV19	NA	TRBJ1-2	NA	CASSKIIIGQIGYGYTF	TGTGCCAGTAGTAAGATAATAATTGGACAGATAGGGTATGGCTACACCTTC
TRBV5-5	NA	TRBJ1-1	NA	CASSLATGGLTEAFF	TGTGCCAGCAGCTTGGCGACGGGGGGACTCACTGAAGCTTTCTTT
TRBV27	NA	TRBJ2-1	NA	CASSFDGRRRSYNEQFF	TGTGCCAGCAGTTTTGACGGCCGTCGGCGCTCCTACAATGAGCAGTTCTTC
TRBV27	NA	TRBJ2-7	NA	CASSLAGAPYEQYF	TGTGCCAGCAGTTTAGCTGGGGCGCCCTACGAGCAGTACTTC
TRBV20-1	NA	TRBJ1-2	NA	CSARQDYGYTF	TGCAGTGCGAGGCAGGACTATGGCTACACCTTC
TRBV19	NA	TRBJ2-5	NA	CASSIISGSETQYF	TGTGCCAGTAGTATTATCTCGGGATCGGAGACCCAGTACTTC
TRBV4-1	NA	TRBJ2-4	NA	CASSQGSPVAKNIQYF	TGCGCCAGCAGCCAAGGATCCCCGGTGGCCAAAAACATTCAGTACTTC
TRBV12-5	NA	TRBJ2-3	NA	CASGLGTGGADTQYF	TGTGCTAGTGGTTTGGGGACAGGAGGGGCAGATACGCAGTATTTT
TRBV5-6	few	TRBJ1-5	TRBD1	CASSSTGDNQPQHF	TGTGCCAGCAGCTCAACAGGGGACAATCAGCCCCAGCATTTT
TRBV14	once	TRBJ1-2	NA	CASSQDPAGSYGYTF	TGTGCCAGCAGCCAAGACCCGGCGGGTAGCTATGGCTACACCTTC
TRBV14	NA	TRBJ2-3	NA	CASSQVGDTQYF	TGTGCCAGCAGCCAAGTGGGAGATACGCAGTATTTT
TRBV7-9	NA	TRBJ2-3	NA	CASSLGNPSTDTQYF	TGTGCCAGCAGCTTGGGCAACCCTAGCACAGATACGCAGTATTTT
TRBV27	NA	TRBJ2-7	TRBD2	CASSSLLAGYYEQYF	TGTGCCAGCAGTTCACTCCTAGCGGGGTACTACGAGCAGTACTTC
TRBV15	NA	TRBJ2-7	NA	CATSRDFRTSYEQYF	TGTGCCACCAGCAGAGATTTTAGGACCAGCTACGAGCAGTACTTC
TRBV15	NA	TRBJ2-2	NA	CATRLSRVAGELFF	TGTGCCACCAGGCTATCCCGGGTTGCAGGGGAGCTGTTTTTT
TRBV5-4	NA	TRBJ2-7	TRBD2	CASSLAGGPRAYEQYF	TGTGCCAGCAGCCTAGCGGGAGGGCCGCGGGCCTACGAGCAGTACTTC
TRBV11-2	NA	TRBJ2-5	NA	CASSFAGGQGETQYF	TGTGCCAGCAGCTTTGCCGGGGGCCAGGGAGAGACCCAGTACTTC
TRBV21-1	NA	TRBJ2-7	NA	CASSNYLPGQRFSYEQYF	TGTGCCAGCAGCAACTACCTCCCGGGACAGCGATTCTCCTACGAGCAGTACTTC
TRBV9	NA	TRBJ1-1	NA	CASSVEWGDTEAFF	TGTGCCAGCAGCGTAGAGTGGGGTGACACTGAAGCTTTCTTT
TRBV5-1	NA	TRBJ1-1	TRBD1	CASSKSGQLNTEAFF	TGCGCCAGCAGCAAATCGGGACAGTTGAACACTGAAGCTTTCTTT
TRBV6-5	NA	TRBJ1-2	NA	CASSNRDKNYGYTF	TGTGCCAGCAGTAACCGGGACAAGAACTATGGCTACACCTTC
TRBV4-1	NA	TRBJ2-1	TRBD2	CASSSDEASGRAEQFF	TGCGCCAGCAGCTCAGATGAGGCTAGCGGGAGGGCAGAGCAGTTCTTC
TRBV6-6	once	TRBJ1-5	NA	CASSYSRGDQPQHF	TGTGCCAGCAGTTATTCCAGGGGCGATCAGCCCCAGCATTTT
TRBV5-1	NA	TRBJ1-6	NA	CASSLVSASSYNSPLHF	TGCGCCAGCAGCTTGGTATCGGCTAGCTCCTATAATTCACCCCTCCACTTT
TRBV5-1	NA	TRBJ2-5	NA	CASSQGHGAETQYF	TGCGCCAGCAGCCAGGGGCACGGGGCGGAGACCCAGTACTTC
TRBV19	once	TRBJ2-7	NA	CASSSAYQLIYEQYF	TGTGCCAGTAGTTCGGCTTACCAATTAATCTACGAGCAGTACTTC
TRBV4-1	NA	TRBJ2-2	TRBD2	CASSQSSGGQGTGELFF	TGCGCCAGCAGCCAATCTAGCGGGGGGCAGGGCACCGGGGAGCTGTTTTTT
TRBV7-6	NA	TRBJ1-5	NA	CASSLEGGNQPQHF	TGTGCCAGCAGCCTTGAGGGTGGCAATCAGCCCCAGCATTTT
TRBV4-1	once	TRBJ2-3	TRBD1	CASSRRTGTTTDTQYF	TGCGCCAGCAGCCGGCGGACAGGGACGACCACAGATACGCAGTATTTT
TRBV27	NA	TRBJ1-6	NA	CASSAMNRDSPLHF	TGTGCCAGCAGTGCGATGAACAGGGACTCACCCCTCCACTTT
TRBV7-2	NA	TRBJ2-1	NA	CASSLRGTYNEQFF	TGTGCCAGCAGCTTGAGGGGAACCTACAATGAGCAGTTCTTC
TRBV12-2	NA	TRBJ1-4	NA	CASLTDLGTNEKLFF	TGTGCAAGTCTCACAGACCTGGGAACTAATGAAAAACTGTTTTTT
TRBV19	once	TRBJ2-2	TRBD1	CASSWDRGTGELFF	TGTGCCAGTAGTTGGGACAGGGGGACCGGGGAGCTGTTTTTT
TRBV15	NA	TRBJ2-2	NA	CATSRVGPAGYTGELFF	TGTGCCACCAGCAGAGTCGGACCAGCGGGTTACACCGGGGAGCTGTTTTTT
TRBV7-9	once	TRBJ2-7	TRBD2	CASSSDSGRASEQYF	TGTGCCAGCAGCTCCGATAGCGGGAGGGCCTCCGAGCAGTACTTC
TRBV5-1	NA	TRBJ1-1	NA	CASSLVQVNTEAFF	TGCGCCAGCAGCTTGGTTCAGGTTAACACTGAAGCTTTCTTT
TRBV19	NA	TRBJ2-1	TRBD2	CASSRLALPYNEQFF	TGTGCCAGTAGCCGACTAGCGCTGCCCTACAATGAGCAGTTCTTC
TRBV18	NA	TRBJ1-2	NA	CASSPRSNVDYGYTF	TGTGCCAGCTCACCCCGTTCAAATGTGGACTATGGCTACACCTTC